The present entry profiles one T cell receptor beta chain with its context. The antigen is undetermined. The CDR3 does not close with the conserved phenylalanine or tryptophan, likely indicating a read error. CD25-based Treg depletion was applied to purified naive CD4+ T cells. Semi-nested PCR with Nested Universal Primer A followed constant-region reverse priming of full-length variable regions. TCRdb re-called the 5' RACE reads with MiXCR, one entry per CDR3 protein. This sample has approximately 47,000 distinct CDR3 sequences; roughly 30% occur once, and the top ten carry about 2.2%. Study results and limitations: Larger-cohort validation covered only one TCR beta V-J rearrangement.

There are 16 residues in the CDR3. Per the germline V gene, CDR1 is SGHRS and CDR2 is YFSETQ. V shed 4 bases, J shed 5 bases, and the junction held 12 bases outside the gene matches. The receptor comes from a female donor with breast cancer. The specimen was naive CD4+ T cells sorted from blood. Documented subset: naive CD4+ T cells, CD4+CD45RA+CD25-. This chain links TRBV5-1 with TRBJ2-7; TRBD1 agrees at 10 bases. The CDR3 DNA sequence: TGCGCCAGCAGCGGCCCGGGACAGGGGTTTATGAACGAGCAGTACCTC. This codes for CASSGPGQGFMNEQYL.